Listed here is a single TCR beta chain. Antigen specificity is unknown. The data stem from a study of OX40 agonist ivuxolimab in advanced cancers. Study-wide context: Ivuxolimab, which patients received intravenously every 2 weeks, was dosed at 0.01 to 10 mg/kg.

Data came from immunoSEQ multiplex PCR; TCRdb stores just in-frame clones and leaves some out. The table lists around 72,000 clones, roughly nine tenths of them singletons. CDR3 length equals 15 residues. Study outcomes and limitations: Expansion of clones was among the lowest in partial responders at 0.1-3.0 mg/kg.

The J gene is TRBJ2-2, the V gene TRBV21-1; the table gives TRBD2 as D, unverified against the DNA. TRBV21-1 is shown as a pseudogene. The sample here was CD4+ or CD8+ T cells sorted from blood, taken in a trial of the OX40 agonist ivuxolimab. This receptor was taken from an adult with an advanced solid tumor such as melanoma, head and neck, liver or kidney cancer. In DNA form, the CDR3 reads TGTGCCAGCAGCAGGACTGATACGAACACCGGGGAGCTGTTTTTT. Translation: CASSRTDTNTGELFF.